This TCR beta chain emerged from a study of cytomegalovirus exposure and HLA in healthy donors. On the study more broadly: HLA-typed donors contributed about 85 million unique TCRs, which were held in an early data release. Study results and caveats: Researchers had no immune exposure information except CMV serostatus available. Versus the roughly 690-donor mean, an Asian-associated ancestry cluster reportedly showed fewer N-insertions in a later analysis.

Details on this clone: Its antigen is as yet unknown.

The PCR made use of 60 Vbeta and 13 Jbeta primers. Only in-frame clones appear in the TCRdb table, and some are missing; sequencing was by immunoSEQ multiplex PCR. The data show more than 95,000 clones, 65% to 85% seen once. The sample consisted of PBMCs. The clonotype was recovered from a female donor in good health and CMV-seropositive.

CDR3 protein: CASSLIKNEQFF. The CDR3 DNA reads as TGTGCCAGCAGCTTAATCAAAAATGAGCAGTTCTTC. V gene TRBV5-4 combines with J gene TRBJ2-1; D gene unclear. Germline values: CDR1 SGHNT, CDR2 YYREEE (reference sequence). V lost 2 bases to trimming and J lost 7 bases, with 7 bases between them. This CDR3 has 12 residues.